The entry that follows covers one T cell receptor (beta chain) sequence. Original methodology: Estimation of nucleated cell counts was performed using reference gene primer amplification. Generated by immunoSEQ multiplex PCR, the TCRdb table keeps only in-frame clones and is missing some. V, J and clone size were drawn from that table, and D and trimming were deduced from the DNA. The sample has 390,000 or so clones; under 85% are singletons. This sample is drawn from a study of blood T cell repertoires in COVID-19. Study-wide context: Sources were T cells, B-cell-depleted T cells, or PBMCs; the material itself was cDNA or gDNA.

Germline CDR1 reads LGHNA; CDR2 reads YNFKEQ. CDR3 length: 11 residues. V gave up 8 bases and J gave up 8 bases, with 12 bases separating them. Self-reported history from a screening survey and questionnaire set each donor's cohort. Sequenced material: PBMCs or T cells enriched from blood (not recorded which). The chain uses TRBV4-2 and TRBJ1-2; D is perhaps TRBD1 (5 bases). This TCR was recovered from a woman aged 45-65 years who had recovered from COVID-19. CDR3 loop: CASRGVRGYTF. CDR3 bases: TGTGCCAGCCGGGGGGTTCGCGGCTACACCTTC.